This T cell receptor (beta chain) was captured in a study of long-term antiretroviral therapy in people with HIV. The CDR3 runs 16 residues. Germline-derived CDR1 and CDR2 are MDHEN and SYDVKM. The junction had 3 bases not matched to a gene; V was cut back by 4 bases and J by 2 bases. Version v3.0 of the immunoSEQ assay ran at survey level. Sequencing was performed with immunoSEQ multiplex PCR; in TCRdb, only in-frame clones are kept and a portion is missing. The sample lists 35,000 or so clones; 83% were seen once. The V gene is TRBV28, the J gene TRBJ2-5; 14 bases fit TRBD2. This receptor was taken from a man aged 18 to 35 with HIV. This specimen was unsorted PBMCs, taken 0.4 years before starting antiretroviral therapy. For the CDR3, the DNA is TGTGCCAGCAGTTCGACTAGCGGGAGGGGTCAAGAGACCCAGTACTTC. Translating it yields CASSSTSGRGQETQYF.